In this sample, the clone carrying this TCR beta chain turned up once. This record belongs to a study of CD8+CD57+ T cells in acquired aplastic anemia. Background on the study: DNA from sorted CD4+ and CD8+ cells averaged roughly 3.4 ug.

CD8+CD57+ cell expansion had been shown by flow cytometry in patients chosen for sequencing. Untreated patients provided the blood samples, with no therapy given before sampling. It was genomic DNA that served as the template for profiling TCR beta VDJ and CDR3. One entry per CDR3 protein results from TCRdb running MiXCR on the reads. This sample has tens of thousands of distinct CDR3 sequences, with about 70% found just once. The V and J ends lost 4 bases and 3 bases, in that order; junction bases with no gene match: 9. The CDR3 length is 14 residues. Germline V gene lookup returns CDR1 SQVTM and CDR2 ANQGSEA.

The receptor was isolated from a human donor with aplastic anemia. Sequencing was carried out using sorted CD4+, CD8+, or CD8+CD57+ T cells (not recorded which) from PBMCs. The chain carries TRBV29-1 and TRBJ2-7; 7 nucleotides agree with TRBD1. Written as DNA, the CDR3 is TGCAGCGTTGGGGGAACAGGGGCGTTCTACGAGCAGTACTTC. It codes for CSVGGTGAFYEQYF.